The source of this T cell receptor beta chain is a study of shared clonotypes between healthy human individuals. CD45RO negativity and positive selection for CCR7 defined naive CD8 cells, a population that excluded terminally differentiated effector memory CD45RA+ cells. This clone was observed a single time. The CDR3 runs to 13 residues. Germline lookup yields CDR1 SQVTM and CDR2 ANQGSEA. Trimming shortened V by 5 bases and J by 4 bases, and 14 bases separated the two germline ends. Deep was the level at which the assay was run. Template for every sorted-subset replicate PCR totaled about 200 ng DNA, some 30,000 T cell genomes. Repertoires were generated with immunoSEQ multiplex PCR, while TCRdb's copy carries only in-frame clones and drops some. This sample yields about 1.9 million clones, of which approximately 92% are seen a single time; about 1.7% belongs to the top ten.

The sample was naive CD8+ T cells from PBMCs. The clonotype comes from a young man in good health. Some clones in this sample may be carry-over from other donors' samples. J is TRBJ1-2 and V is TRBV29-1; tentative D call: TRBD1 (6 bases). For the CDR3, the DNA is TGCAGCGTTCACGTCGACAGGATCTATGGCTACACCTTC. It specifies CSVHVDRIYGYTF.